This note documents a single T cell receptor beta chain sequence. The table came from immunoSEQ multiplex PCR; TCRdb's copy has only in-frame clones and leaves some out. The sample records about 230,000 clones, roughly 85% being singletons. The data derive from a study of blood T cell repertoires in COVID-19. In the study overall: T cells, B-cell-depleted T cells, or PBMCs supplied cDNA or gDNA.

The CDR3 covers 15 residues. Germline V CDR1 and CDR2: SGHTA, FQGNSA. Trimming took off 2 bases at V and 3 bases at J, with 14 bases between the two ends. The TCR comes from a woman in her seventies with active or convalescent COVID-19. The sample was peripheral blood. The chain has TRBV7-2 and TRBJ2-7; perhaps TRBD1 as D (6 bases). The CDR3 nucleotides read TGTGCCAGCAGCTTACGAATGACAGGAAACTACGAGCAGTACTTC. This encodes CASSLRMTGNYEQYF. The whole variable domain, remainder taken from reference TRBV7-2 and TRBJ2-7, is GAGVSQSPSNKVTEKGKDVELRCDPISGHTALYWYRQSLGQGLEFLIYFQGNSAPDKSGLPSDRFSAERTGGSVSTLTIQRTQQEDSAVYLCASSLRMTGNYEQYFGPGTRLTVT.